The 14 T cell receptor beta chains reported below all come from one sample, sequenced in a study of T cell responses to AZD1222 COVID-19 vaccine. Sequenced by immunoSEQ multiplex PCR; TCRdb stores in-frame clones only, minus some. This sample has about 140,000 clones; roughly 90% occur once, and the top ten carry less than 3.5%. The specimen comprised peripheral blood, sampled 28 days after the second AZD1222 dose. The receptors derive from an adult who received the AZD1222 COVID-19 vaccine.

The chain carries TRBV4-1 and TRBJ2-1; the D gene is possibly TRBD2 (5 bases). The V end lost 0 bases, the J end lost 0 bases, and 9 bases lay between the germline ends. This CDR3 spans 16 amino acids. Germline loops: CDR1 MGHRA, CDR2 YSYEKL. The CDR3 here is CASSQDERLSYNEQFF. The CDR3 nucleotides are TGCGCCAGCAGCCAAGATGAGCGGCTCTCCTACAATGAGCAGTTCTTC.

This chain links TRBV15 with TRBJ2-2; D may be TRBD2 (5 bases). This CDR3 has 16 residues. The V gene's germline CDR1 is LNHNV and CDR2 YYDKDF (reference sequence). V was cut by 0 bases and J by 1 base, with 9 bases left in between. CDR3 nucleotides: TGTGCCACCAGCAGAGATACAGCGGAGAACACCGGGGAGCTGTTTTTT. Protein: CATSRDTAENTGELFF.

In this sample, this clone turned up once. The CDR3 loop is CASSLGESAKNIQYF. In DNA, the CDR3 is TGCGCCAGCAGCTTGGGGGAGTCAGCCAAAAACATTCAGTACTTC. The chain combines TRBV5-1 with TRBJ2-4; a possible D gene is TRBD2 (5 bases). Trimming took off 0 bases at V and 0 bases at J, with 7 bases between the two ends. CDR1 and CDR2 from the germline V gene are SGHRS and YFSETQ. This CDR3 contains 15 residues.

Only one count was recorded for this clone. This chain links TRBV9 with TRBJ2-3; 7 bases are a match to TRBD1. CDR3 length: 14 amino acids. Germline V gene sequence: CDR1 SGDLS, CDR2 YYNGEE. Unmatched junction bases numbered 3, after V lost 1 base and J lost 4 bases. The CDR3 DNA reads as TGTGCCAGCAGCGTAATGCAGGGGGCAGATACGCAGTATTTT. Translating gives CASSVMQGADTQYF. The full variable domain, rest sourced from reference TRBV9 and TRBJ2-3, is DSGVTQTPKHLITATGQRVTLRCSPRSGDLSVYWYQQSLDQGLQFLIQYYNGEERAKGNILERFSAQQFPDLHSELNLSSLELGDSALYFCASSVMQGADTQYFGPGTRLTVL.

The DNA of the CDR3 is TGTGCCAGCAGAGGTCTAGCCGGGGAGCTGTTTTTT. Translated: CASRGLAGELFF. The chain couples TRBV7-2 to TRBJ2-2, with no clear D. This CDR3 has 12 residues. CDR1 is SGHTA, CDR2 FQGNSA, per germline. The germline V and J ends were trimmed by 6 bases and 6 bases, with 8 bases remaining between them. Full variable domain (outside the CDR3, taken from reference TRBV7-2 and TRBJ2-2): GAGVSQSPSNKVTEKGKDVELRCDPISGHTALYWYRQSLGQGLEFLIYFQGNSAPDKSGLPSDRFSAERTGGSVSTLTIQRTQQEDSAVYLCASRGLAGELFFGEGSRLTVL.

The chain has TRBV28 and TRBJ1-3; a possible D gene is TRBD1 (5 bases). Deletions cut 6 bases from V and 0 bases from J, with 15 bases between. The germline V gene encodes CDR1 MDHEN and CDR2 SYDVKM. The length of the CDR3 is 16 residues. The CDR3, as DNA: TGTGCCAGCAGCGGGGAAGACAGAATCTCTGGAAACACCATATATTTT. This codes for CASSGEDRISGNTIYF.

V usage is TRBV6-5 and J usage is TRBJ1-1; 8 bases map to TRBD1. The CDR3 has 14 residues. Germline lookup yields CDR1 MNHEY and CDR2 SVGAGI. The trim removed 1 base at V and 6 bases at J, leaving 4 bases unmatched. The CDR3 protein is CASSYWAGGSEAFF. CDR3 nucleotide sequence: TGTGCCAGCAGTTACTGGGCAGGGGGCTCTGAAGCTTTCTTT.

In DNA form, the CDR3 reads TGTGCCAGCAGCTTGGCTGGTTTAGGGGACCACGAGCAGTACTTC. This sequence encodes CASSLAGLGDHEQYF. The chain employs TRBV5-4 and TRBJ2-7, with D perhaps being TRBD1 or TRBD2 (5 bases each). V was cut by 0 bases and J by 5 bases, with 15 bases left in between. Germline loops: CDR1 SGHNT, CDR2 YYREEE (reference sequence). The CDR3 runs to 15 residues.

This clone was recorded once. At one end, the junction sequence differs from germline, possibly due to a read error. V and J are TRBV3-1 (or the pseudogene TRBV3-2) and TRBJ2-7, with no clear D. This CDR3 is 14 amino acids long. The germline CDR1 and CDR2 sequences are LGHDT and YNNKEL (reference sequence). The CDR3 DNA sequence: TGTGCCAGCAGCCCGGACGGGCCTTCCTGCGAGCAGTACTTC. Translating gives CASSPDGPSCEQYF.

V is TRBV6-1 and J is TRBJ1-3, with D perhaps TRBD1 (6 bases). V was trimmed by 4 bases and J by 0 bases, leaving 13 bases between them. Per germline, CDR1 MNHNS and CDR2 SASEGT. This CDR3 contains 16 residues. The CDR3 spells CASSGRVRGSGNTIYF. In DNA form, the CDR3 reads TGTGCCAGCAGTGGCCGTGTCAGGGGCTCTGGAAACACCATATATTTT.

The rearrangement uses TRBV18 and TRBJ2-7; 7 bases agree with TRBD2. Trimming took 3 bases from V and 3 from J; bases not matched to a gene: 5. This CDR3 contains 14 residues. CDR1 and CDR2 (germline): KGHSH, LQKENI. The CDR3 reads CASSPGTTNYEQYF. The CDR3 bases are TGTGCCAGCTCACCCGGGACTACCAACTACGAGCAGTACTTC.

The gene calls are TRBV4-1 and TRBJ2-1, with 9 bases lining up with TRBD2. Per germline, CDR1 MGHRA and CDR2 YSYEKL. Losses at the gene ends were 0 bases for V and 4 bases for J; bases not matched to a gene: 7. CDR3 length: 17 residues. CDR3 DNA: TGCGCCAGCAGCCAAGATCCCCCAGCGGGAGGATACAATGAGCAGTTCTTC. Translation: CASSQDPPAGGYNEQFF.

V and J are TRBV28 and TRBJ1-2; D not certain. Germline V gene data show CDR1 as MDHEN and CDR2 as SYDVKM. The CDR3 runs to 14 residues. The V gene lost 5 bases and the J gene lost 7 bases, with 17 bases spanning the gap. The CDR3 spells CASSPSDGRLGYTF. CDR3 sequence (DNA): TGTGCCAGCAGTCCATCGGACGGACGCCTTGGCTACACCTTC.

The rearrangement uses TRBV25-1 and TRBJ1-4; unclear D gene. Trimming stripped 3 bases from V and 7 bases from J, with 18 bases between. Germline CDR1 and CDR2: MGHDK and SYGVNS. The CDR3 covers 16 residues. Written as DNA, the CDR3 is TGTGCCAGCAGTGAGGCGACTGTCCCTCGGAGTGAAAAACTGTTTTTT. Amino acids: CASSEATVPRSEKLFF.